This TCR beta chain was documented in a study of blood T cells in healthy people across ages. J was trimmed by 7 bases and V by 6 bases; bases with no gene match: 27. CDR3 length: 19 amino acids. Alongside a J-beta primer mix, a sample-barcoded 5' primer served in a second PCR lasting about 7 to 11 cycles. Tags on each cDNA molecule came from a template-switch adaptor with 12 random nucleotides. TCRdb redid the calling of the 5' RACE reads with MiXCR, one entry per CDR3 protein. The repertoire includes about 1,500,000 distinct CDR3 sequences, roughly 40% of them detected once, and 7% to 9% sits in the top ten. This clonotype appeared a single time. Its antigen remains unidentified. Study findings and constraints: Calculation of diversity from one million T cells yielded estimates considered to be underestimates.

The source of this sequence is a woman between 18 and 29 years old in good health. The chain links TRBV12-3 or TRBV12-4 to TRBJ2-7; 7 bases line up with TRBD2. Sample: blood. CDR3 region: CASSSIPTLGGLSVDEQYF. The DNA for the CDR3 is TGTGCCAGCAGCTCGATCCCTACGCTGGGAGGGCTTTCAGTCGATGAGCAGTACTTC.